Here is one T cell receptor (beta chain) with its context. Between the trimmed V and J ends, which lost 6 bases and 5 bases, there was a span of 13 bases. The length of the CDR3 is 13 residues. The germline CDR1 and CDR2 sequences are SGHAT and FQNNGV. One entry per CDR3 protein results from TCRdb running MiXCR on the RT-PCR reads. The table shows about 680,000 distinct CDR3 sequences, with approximately 15% occurring only once. The sequence came from a female donor in good health, serving as a healthy control. The rearrangement links TRBV11-2 to TRBJ2-5; D is tentatively TRBD1 or TRBD2 (5 bases each). Sequencing was performed on memory CD4+ T cells from blood. The CDR3 DNA is TGTGCCAGCAGTACGGGGCTGCGGGAGACCCAGTACTTC. This gives the protein CASSTGLRETQYF.